The 7 T cell receptor beta chains reported below all come from one sample, sequenced in a study of T cell responses to AZD1222 COVID-19 vaccine. Produced via immunoSEQ multiplex PCR; TCRdb's table is partial and in-frame only. The table lists under 150,000 clones. Sequenced: peripheral blood. These receptors came from an adult in good health.

This sequence joins TRBV28 and TRBJ2-1; tentative D call: TRBD1 (6 bases). The CDR3 has 14 residues. V lost 6 bases to trimming and J lost 7 bases, with 16 bases between them. Germline-derived CDR1 and CDR2 are MDHEN and SYDVKM. CDR3 bases: TGTGCCAGCAGCCTTCCGGGACATAGGAATGAGCAGTTCTTC. The encoded protein is CASSLPGHRNEQFF.

V gene TRBV2 combines with J gene TRBJ1-2; D is uncertain. From germline, CDR1 is SNHLY and CDR2 FYNNEI. The CDR3 extends over 12 amino acids. The V and J ends lost 2 bases and 8 bases respectively, with 9 bases between them. The CDR3 DNA reads TGTGCCAGCAGTGAAAATAGGGTCGGCTACACCTTC. Translating gives CASSENRVGYTF. Using reference TRBV2 and TRBJ1-2 for the parts outside the CDR3, the full variable domain is EPEVTQTPSHQVTQMGQEVILRCVPISNHLYFYWYRQILGQKVEFLVSFYNNEISEKSEIFDDQFSVERPDGSNFTLKIRSTKLEDSAMYFCASSENRVGYTFGSGTRLTVV.

The chain carries TRBV4-1 and TRBJ1-1; D uncertain. CDR1 MGHRA and CDR2 YSYEKL come from the germline V gene. This CDR3 has 13 residues. V was clipped by 5 bases and J by 1 base, with 8 bases between them. Here the CDR3 reads CASSRLRNTEAFF. CDR3 DNA: TGCGCCAGCAGCAGGCTCAGGAACACTGAAGCTTTCTTT.

V and J are TRBV2 and TRBJ2-7, with D perhaps being TRBD1 or TRBD2 (5 bases each). This CDR3 is 14 amino acids long. Between the trimmed V and J ends, which lost 6 bases and 5 bases, there was a span of 17 bases. Germline-derived CDR1 and CDR2 are SNHLY and FYNNEI. This CDR3 is CASRGDARVHEQYF. DNA of the CDR3: TGTGCCAGCAGGGGGGATGCCCGGGTCCACGAGCAGTACTTC.

The chain uses TRBV9 and TRBJ1-3; D possibly corresponds to TRBD1 (5 bases). The ends were cut back, 3 bases at V and 3 bases at J, with 19 bases in the middle. The CDR3 is made up of 17 amino acids. Germline loops: CDR1 SGDLS, CDR2 YYNGEE. CDR3 sequence: CASSAGPQGPFGNTIYF. DNA of the CDR3: TGTGCCAGCAGCGCGGGACCCCAAGGGCCATTTGGAAACACCATATATTTT.

The CDR3 sequence is CASSPGHTVQAFF. DNA of the CDR3: TGTGCCAGCAGCCCGGGACATACGGTGCAAGCTTTCTTT. V usage is TRBV12-3 or TRBV12-4 and J usage is TRBJ1-1; the D gene is possibly TRBD1 (6 bases). CDR3 length: 13 residues. Trimming pared 6 bases from V and 9 bases from J, leaving 17 bases between.

This chain joins TRBV18 and TRBJ2-1; 7 bases are a match to TRBD1. The trim removed 3 bases at V and 6 bases at J, leaving 5 bases unmatched. Germline V gives CDR1 KGHSH, CDR2 LQKENI. The CDR3 is 14 amino acids. In DNA, the CDR3 is TGTGCCAGCTCACCCGGACAGGAAGTCAATGAGCAGTTCTTC. Protein product: CASSPGQEVNEQFF.